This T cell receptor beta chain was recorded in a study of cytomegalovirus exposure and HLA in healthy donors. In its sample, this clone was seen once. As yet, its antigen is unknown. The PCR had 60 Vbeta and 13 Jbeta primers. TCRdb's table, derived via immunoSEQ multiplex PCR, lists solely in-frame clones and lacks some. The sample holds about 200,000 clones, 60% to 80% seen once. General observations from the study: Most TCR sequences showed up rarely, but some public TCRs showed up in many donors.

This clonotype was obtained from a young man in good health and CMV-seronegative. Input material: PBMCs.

CDR3 in amino acids: CASSLGGRVADTQYF. The DNA of the CDR3 is TGTGCCAGCAGTTTGGGCGGGAGGGTGGCAGATACGCAGTATTTT. The chain has TRBV27 and TRBJ2-3, with 9 bases lining up with TRBD2. Germline CDR1 MNHEY, CDR2 SMNVEV (reference sequence). Trimming at V came to 3 bases and at J to 4 bases, leaving 5 bases not matched to a gene. The CDR3 sequence is 15 residues long.